These 14 T cell receptor beta chains originate from one sample sequenced in a study of OX40 agonist ivuxolimab in advanced cancers. Method: immunoSEQ multiplex PCR; TCRdb's copy keeps in-frame clones and lacks some. The profile covers more than 50,000 clones, with 70% to 90% appearing a single time and around 0.6% taken by the ten largest. The sample was CD4+ or CD8+ T cells sorted from blood, taken in a trial of the OX40 agonist ivuxolimab. The receptors shown here come from an adult with an advanced solid tumor such as melanoma, head and neck, liver or kidney cancer.

This sequence joins TRBV4-3 and TRBJ2-1, with 12 bases lining up with TRBD2. Germline-derived CDR1 and CDR2 are LGHNA and YSLEER. The CDR3 totals 13 residues. CDR3 sequence reads: CVRLAGVRNEQFF. As DNA, the CDR3 is TGCGTCAGACTAGCGGGAGTAAGGAATGAGCAGTTCTTC.

The chain employs TRBV6-1 and TRBJ2-2, with TRBD1 matching over 8 bases. Germline-derived CDR1 and CDR2 are MNHNS and SASEGT. The CDR3 sequence is 13 residues long. Trimming removed 10 bases from V and 1 base from J; junction bases left unmatched: 2. The CDR3 coding sequence is TGTGCCACCGGGACAGGGAACACCGGGGAGCTGTTTTTT. This sequence encodes CATGTGNTGELFF.

The chain joins TRBV7-8 to TRBJ1-1; 7 bases line up with TRBD1. Germline V CDR1 and CDR2: SGHVS, FQNEAQ. This CDR3 is built from 14 residues. Trimming took 5 bases from V and 1 from J; bases not matched to a gene: 4. CDR3 residues: CASSPRDRNTEAFF. The CDR3, as DNA: TGTGCCAGCAGCCCCCGGGACAGGAACACTGAAGCTTTCTTT.

This clone has just one count. The chain uses TRBV11-2 and TRBJ2-1; 12 bases agree with TRBD2. This CDR3 spans 17 amino acids. Trimming removed 6 bases from V and 0 bases from J; junction bases left unmatched: 6. The germline V gene has CDR1 SGHAT and CDR2 FQNNGV. Written as DNA, the CDR3 is TGTGCCAGCAGACGCCGGACTAGCGGGATCTCCTACAATGAGCAGTTCTTC. Translating it yields CASRRRTSGISYNEQFF.

This sequence joins TRBV28 and TRBJ2-3; D is possibly TRBD1 (5 bases). CDR1 and CDR2 from the germline V gene are MDHEN and SYDVKM. V was cut by 1 base and J by 2 bases, with 13 bases left in between. The CDR3 spans 16 residues. Written as DNA, the CDR3 is TGTGCCAGCAGTTTATTAGGGGTAGGGAACACAGATACGCAGTATTTT. Translating gives CASSLLGVGNTDTQYF. Filled out from reference TRBV28 and TRBJ2-3, the complete variable domain reads DVKVTQSSRYLVKRTGEKVFLECVQDMDHENMFWYRQDPGLGLRLIYFSYDVKMKEKGDIPEGYSVSREKKERFSLILESASTNQTSMYLCASSLLGVGNTDTQYFGPGTRLTVL.

The genes are TRBV29-1 and TRBJ1-4, with D hard to call. V was pared by 6 bases and J by 0 bases, with 8 bases between. Germline V CDR1 and CDR2: SQVTM, ANQGSEA. This CDR3 region has 13 residues. The DNA for the CDR3 is TGCAGCGTGTGGGCAACAACTAATGAAAAACTGTTTTTT. Its protein is CSVWATTNEKLFF.

The chain carries TRBV4-2 and TRBJ1-3; 10 bases align to TRBD1. Trimming took 4 bases from V and 2 from J; bases not matched to a gene: 5. This CDR3 spans 16 amino acids. Germline CDR1 is LGHNA and CDR2 is YNFKEQ. The CDR3 reads CASSPTGTGAGNTIYF. As DNA, the CDR3 is TGTGCCAGCAGCCCGACCGGGACAGGGGCTGGAAACACCATATATTTT.

V is TRBV19 and J is TRBJ2-1, with 7 bases identical to TRBD2. Germline lookup yields CDR1 LNHDA and CDR2 SQIVND (reference sequence). This CDR3 comprises 14 residues. The junction had 4 bases not matched to a gene; V was cut back by 5 bases and J by 3 bases. CDR3 nucleotide sequence: TGTGCCAGTAGTCTCCGGACTAGCTACAATGAGCAGTTCTTC. Amino acids: CASSLRTSYNEQFF.

The chain couples TRBV4-3 to TRBJ2-3; possibly TRBD2 for D (5 bases). Trimming took 1 base from V and 4 from J, leaving 12 bases between them. Germline-derived CDR1 and CDR2 are LGHNA and YSLEER. The CDR3 is 15 residues long. The CDR3 region is CASSQGGSAADTQYF. CDR3 DNA: TGCGCCAGCAGCCAAGGGGGTTCAGCGGCAGATACGCAGTATTTT.

This sequence joins TRBV28 and TRBJ1-1, with D possibly being TRBD1 (6 bases). This CDR3 comprises 12 residues. Germline CDR1 reads MDHEN; CDR2 reads SYDVKM. Trimming removed 4 bases from V and 5 bases from J, with 8 bases in between. The CDR3 bases are TGTGCCAGCAGTTCCAGGGGAACTGAAGCTTTCTTT. This gives the protein CASSSRGTEAFF.

This clone was seen a single time. This chain links TRBV21-1 with TRBJ1-3. TRBV21-1 is given as a pseudogene. The CDR3 is 17 residues long. The CDR3 sequence is CASSTEWRSSSGNTIYF. The CDR3 coding sequence is TGTGCCAGCAGCACAGAGTGGAGATCCTCCTCTGGAAACACCATATATTTT.

The CDR3 sequence: CASSWGQGYTDTQYF. For the CDR3, the DNA is TGCGCCAGCAGCTGGGGACAGGGTTATACAGATACGCAGTATTTT. The rearrangement links TRBV5-1 to TRBJ2-3; TRBD1 agrees at 9 bases. This CDR3 is 15 amino acids long. Per germline, CDR1 SGHRS and CDR2 YFSETQ. V was clipped by 3 bases and J by 3 bases; unmatched bases: 5.

This chain uses TRBV14 with TRBJ1-2; D call uncertain. Germline V gene data show CDR1 as SGHDN and CDR2 as FVKESK. The CDR3 consists of 15 residues. Trimming removed 0 bases at V and 2 bases at J, with 10 bases between. The CDR3 is CASSQDSVVNYGYTF. The CDR3 coding sequence is TGTGCCAGCAGCCAAGATTCGGTTGTAAACTATGGCTACACCTTC.

The chain combines TRBV7-3 with TRBJ2-5, with 8 bases aligning to TRBD2. This CDR3 comprises 15 residues. J gave up 5 bases and V 5 bases, and 10 bases lay outside the gene matches. Per germline, CDR1 SGHTA and CDR2 FQGTGA. The DNA of the CDR3 is TGTGCCAGCAGCCCCACTCCGGGGGGGAGGGAGACCCAGTACTTC. The encoded protein is CASSPTPGGRETQYF.